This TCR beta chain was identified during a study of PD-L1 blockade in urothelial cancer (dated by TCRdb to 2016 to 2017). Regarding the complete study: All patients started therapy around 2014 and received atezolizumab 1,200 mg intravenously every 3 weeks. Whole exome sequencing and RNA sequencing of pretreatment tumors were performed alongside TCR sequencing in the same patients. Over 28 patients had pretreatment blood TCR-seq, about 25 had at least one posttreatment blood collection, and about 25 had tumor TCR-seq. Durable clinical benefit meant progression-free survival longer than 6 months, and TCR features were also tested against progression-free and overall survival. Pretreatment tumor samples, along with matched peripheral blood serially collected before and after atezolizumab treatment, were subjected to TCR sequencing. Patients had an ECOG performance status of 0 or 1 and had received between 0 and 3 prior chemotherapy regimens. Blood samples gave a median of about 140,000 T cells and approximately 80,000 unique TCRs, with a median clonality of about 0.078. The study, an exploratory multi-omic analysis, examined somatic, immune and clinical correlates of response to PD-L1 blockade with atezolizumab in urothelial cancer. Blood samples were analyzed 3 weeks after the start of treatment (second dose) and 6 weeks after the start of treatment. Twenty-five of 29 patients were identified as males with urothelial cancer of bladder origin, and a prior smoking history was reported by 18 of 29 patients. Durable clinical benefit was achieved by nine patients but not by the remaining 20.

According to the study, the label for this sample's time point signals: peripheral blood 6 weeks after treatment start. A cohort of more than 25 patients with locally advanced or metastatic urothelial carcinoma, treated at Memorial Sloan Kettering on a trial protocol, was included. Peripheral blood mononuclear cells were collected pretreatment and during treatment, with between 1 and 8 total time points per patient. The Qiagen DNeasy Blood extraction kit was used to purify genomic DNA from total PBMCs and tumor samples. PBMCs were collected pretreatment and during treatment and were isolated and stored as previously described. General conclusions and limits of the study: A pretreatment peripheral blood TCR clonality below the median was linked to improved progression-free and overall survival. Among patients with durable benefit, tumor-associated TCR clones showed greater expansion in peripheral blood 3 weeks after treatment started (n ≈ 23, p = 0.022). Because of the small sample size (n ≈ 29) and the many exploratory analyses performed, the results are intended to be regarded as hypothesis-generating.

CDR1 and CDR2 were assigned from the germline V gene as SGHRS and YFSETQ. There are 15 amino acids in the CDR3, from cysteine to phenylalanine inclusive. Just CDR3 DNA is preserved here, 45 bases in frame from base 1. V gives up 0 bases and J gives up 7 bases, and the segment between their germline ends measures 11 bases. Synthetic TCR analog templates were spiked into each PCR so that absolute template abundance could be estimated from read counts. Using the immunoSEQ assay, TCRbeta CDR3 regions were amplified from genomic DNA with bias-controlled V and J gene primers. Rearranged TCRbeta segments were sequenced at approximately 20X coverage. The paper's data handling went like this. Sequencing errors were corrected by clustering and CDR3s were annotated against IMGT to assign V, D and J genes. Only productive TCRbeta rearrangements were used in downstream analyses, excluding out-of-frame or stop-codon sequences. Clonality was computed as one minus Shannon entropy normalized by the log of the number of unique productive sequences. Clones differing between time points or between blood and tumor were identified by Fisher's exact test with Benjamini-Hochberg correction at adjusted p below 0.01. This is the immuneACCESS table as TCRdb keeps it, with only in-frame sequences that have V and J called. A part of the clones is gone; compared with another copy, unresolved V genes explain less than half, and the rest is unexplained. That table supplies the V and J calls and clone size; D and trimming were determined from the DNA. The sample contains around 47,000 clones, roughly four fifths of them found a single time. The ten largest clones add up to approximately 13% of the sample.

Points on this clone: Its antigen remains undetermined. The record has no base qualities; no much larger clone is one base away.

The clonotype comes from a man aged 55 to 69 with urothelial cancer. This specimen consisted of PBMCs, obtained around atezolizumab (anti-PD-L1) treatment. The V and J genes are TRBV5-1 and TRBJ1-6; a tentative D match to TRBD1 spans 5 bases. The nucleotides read TGCGCCAGCAGCTTGGAATGGGGGGAGAATTCACCCCTCCACTTT. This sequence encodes CASSLEWGENSPLHF.